This is a list of T cell receptor beta chains from one sample in a study of human T cells and chemical hapten exposure. TCRdb passed the RACE reads through MiXCR, listing each CDR3 protein once. In the table there are 95,000 to 100,000 distinct CDR3 sequences, 11% of which are singletons. Sequenced here: whole blood, sampled in connection with sensitization to the hapten diphenylcyclopropenone (DPC). The receptors shown here come from a woman aged 60 to 75 with alopecia areata. Some clones in this sample may be carry-over from other donors' samples. Both conserved end residues are part of each CDR3. D genes are given only for firm matches. The size of a clone is reported for some rows only, either as once, few or many, or as a class for expanded clones.

J gene,D gene,V gene,clone size,CDR3 protein,CDR3 DNA
TRBJ2-6,NA,TRBV29-1,few,CSAVASTGANVLTF,TGCAGCGCCGTCGCCAGTACTGGGGCCAACGTCCTGACTTTC
TRBJ1-5,NA,TRBV7-3,many,CASSLSPPGTGEPQHF,TGTGCCAGCAGCTTAAGCCCCCCCGGGACGGGGGAGCCCCAGCATTTT
TRBJ2-7,NA,TRBV9,many,CASSVGIDTSHTSYEQYF,TGTGCCAGCAGCGTAGGAATTGACACTTCCCATACCTCCTACGAGCAGTACTTC
TRBJ2-3,NA,TRBV10-2,many,CASRGSSTDTQYF,TGCGCCAGCAGGGGTTCCAGCACAGATACGCAGTATTTT
TRBJ1-1,NA,TRBV6-2/TRBV6-3,few,CASSYSPQDTRRNTEAFF,TGTGCCAGCAGTTACTCTCCACAGGACACCAGGAGGAACACTGAAGCTTTCTTT
TRBJ1-1,TRBD1,TRBV5-1,many,CASSQDRGGYTEAFF,TGCGCCAGCAGCCAAGATAGAGGGGGCTATACTGAAGCTTTCTTT
TRBJ2-1,NA,TRBV7-3,NA,CASSLQGNFYNEQFF,TGTGCCAGCAGCTTACAGGGGAATTTCTACAATGAGCAGTTCTTC
TRBJ2-2,NA,TRBV5-1,NA,CASSGRGNTGELFF,TGCGCCAGCAGCGGCAGGGGGAACACCGGGGAGCTGTTTTTT
TRBJ2-1,TRBD2,TRBV20-1,few,CSANGNGSGGAGSEQFF,TGCAGTGCCAATGGGAATGGTAGCGGGGGGGCCGGTAGTGAGCAGTTCTTC
TRBJ1-2,NA,TRBV12-3/TRBV12-4,many,CASSLVDGSYGYTF,TGTGCCAGCAGTTTAGTAGACGGAAGTTATGGCTACACCTTC
TRBJ2-5,NA,TRBV4-1,many,CASSLSLGTRNGETQYF,TGCGCCAGCAGCCTGAGTTTGGGGACACGAAATGGAGAGACCCAGTACTTC
TRBJ1-6,TRBD1,TRBV4-1,NA,CASSQATGVGSPLHF,TGCGCCAGCAGCCAAGCGACAGGGGTTGGGTCACCCCTCCACTTT
TRBJ1-2,NA,TRBV29-1,NA,CSVIHLYGYTF,TGCAGCGTGATTCACCTCTATGGCTACACCTTC